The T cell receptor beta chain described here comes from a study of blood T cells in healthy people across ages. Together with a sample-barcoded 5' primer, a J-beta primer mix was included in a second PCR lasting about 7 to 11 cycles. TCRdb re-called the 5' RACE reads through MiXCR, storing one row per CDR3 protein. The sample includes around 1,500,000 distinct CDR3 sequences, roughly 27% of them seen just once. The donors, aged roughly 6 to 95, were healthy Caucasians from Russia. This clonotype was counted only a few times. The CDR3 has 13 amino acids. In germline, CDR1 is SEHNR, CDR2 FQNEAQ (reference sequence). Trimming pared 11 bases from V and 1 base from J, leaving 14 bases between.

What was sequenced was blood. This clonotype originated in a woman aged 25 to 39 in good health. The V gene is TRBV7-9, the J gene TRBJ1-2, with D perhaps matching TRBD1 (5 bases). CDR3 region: CAVLGHLNYGYTF. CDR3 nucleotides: TGTGCCGTTCTAGGACACCTTAACTATGGCTACACCTTC.